This passage covers 4 T cell receptor beta chains from one sample sequenced in a study of low-dose radiotherapy and immunotherapy resistance in tumors. TRAV- and TRBV-specific primers, spanning alpha and beta chains, primed first-strand cDNA. TCRs were put through 20 PCR cycles of amplification with Phusion. A constant-region primer and the V-primer adapter served as the primer pair. TCRdb used MiXCR to reprocess the reads, holding one entry per CDR3 protein. The data contain tens of thousands of distinct CDR3 sequences, 18% of them singletons. Time point here: before trial treatment. The specimen was PBMCs, collected before treatment. Receptors were obtained from a male donor with prostate cancer.

This clonotype was recorded at least ten times. The J gene is TRBJ2-6, the V gene TRBV11-2; D gene ambiguous. V was shortened by 1 base and J by 3 bases, with 16 bases between the two germline ends. CDR1 is SGHAT and CDR2 is FQNNGV in the germline V gene. The CDR3 runs to 18 residues. The CDR3 DNA follows: TGTGCCAGCAGCTTAGTGTTTCAGGCGGAAGGTGGGGCCAACGTCCTGACTTTC. Its protein product is CASSLVFQAEGGANVLTF.

This clonotype occurred a few times. This may come from a read error, since a much larger clone is one base off. The V call is TRBV19, the J call TRBJ1-6; D ambiguous. Trimming cost V 3 bases and J 14 bases, with 20 bases left between them. The CDR3 has 15 amino acids. The germline gives CDR1 LNHDA, CDR2 SQIVND (reference sequence). CDR3 DNA sequence: TGTGCCAGTAGTATTTCTGGACCAAGGGCCCCCACCCTCCACTTT. It is translated as CASSISGPRAPTLHF.

This clonotype was detected many times. This rearrangement joins TRBV20-1 to TRBJ2-5, with TRBD1 as a possible D gene (7 bases). The V end lost 3 bases, the J end lost 4 bases, and 21 bases lay between the germline ends. The CDR3 has 16 residues. Per the germline V gene, CDR1 is DFQATT and CDR2 is SNEGSKA (reference sequence). The CDR3 DNA follows: TGCAGTGCTAGCCCCCTCCAGGGGGGAACGGGAGAGACCCAGTACTTC. Translated: CSASPLQGGTGETQYF.

A few counts support this clonotype. The J gene is TRBJ1-1, the V gene TRBV11-2, with no clear D. Germline CDR1 SGHAT, CDR2 FQNNGV. V gave up 4 bases and J gave up 1 base, with 4 bases separating them. The CDR3 contains 12 residues. As DNA, the CDR3 is TGTGCCAGCAGCTACGGGAACACTGAAGCTTTCTTT. Translation gives CASSYGNTEAFF.